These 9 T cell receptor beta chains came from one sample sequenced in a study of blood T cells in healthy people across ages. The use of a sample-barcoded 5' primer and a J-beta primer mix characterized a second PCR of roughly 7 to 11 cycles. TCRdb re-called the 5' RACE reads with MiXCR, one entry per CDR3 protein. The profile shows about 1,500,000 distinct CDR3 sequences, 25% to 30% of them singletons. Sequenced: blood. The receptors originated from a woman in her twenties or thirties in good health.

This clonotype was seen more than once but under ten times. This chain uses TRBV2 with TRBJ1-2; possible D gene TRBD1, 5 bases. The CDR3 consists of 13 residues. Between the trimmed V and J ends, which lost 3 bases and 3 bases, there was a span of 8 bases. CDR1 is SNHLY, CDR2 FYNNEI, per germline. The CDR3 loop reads CASSEGQDYGYTF. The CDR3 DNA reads TGTGCCAGCAGTGAGGGGCAGGACTATGGCTACACCTTC. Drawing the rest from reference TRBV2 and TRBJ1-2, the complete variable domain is EPEVTQTPSHQVTQMGQEVILRCVPISNHLYFYWYRQILGQKVEFLVSFYNNEISEKSEIFDDQFSVERPDGSNFTLKIRSTKLEDSAMYFCASSEGQDYGYTFGSGTRLTVV.

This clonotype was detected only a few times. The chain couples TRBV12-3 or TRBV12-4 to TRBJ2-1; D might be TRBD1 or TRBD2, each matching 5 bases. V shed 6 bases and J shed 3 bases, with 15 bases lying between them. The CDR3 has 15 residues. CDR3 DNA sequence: TGTGCCAGCAGCGGGGCAGGGCTGAGCTACAATGAGCAGTTCTTC. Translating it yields CASSGAGLSYNEQFF.

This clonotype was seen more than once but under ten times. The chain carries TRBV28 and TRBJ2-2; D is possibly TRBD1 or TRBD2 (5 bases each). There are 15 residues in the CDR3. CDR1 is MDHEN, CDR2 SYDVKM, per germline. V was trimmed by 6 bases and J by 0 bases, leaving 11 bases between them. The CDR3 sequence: CASSEGTANTGELFF. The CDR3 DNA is TGTGCCAGCAGCGAAGGGACCGCGAACACCGGGGAGCTGTTTTTT.

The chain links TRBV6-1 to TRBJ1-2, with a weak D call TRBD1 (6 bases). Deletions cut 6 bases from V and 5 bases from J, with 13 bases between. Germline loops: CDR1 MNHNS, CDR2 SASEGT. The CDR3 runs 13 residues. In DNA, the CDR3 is TGTGCCAGCAGCGCCGGGACAATTTATGGCTACACCTTC. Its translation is CASSAGTIYGYTF.

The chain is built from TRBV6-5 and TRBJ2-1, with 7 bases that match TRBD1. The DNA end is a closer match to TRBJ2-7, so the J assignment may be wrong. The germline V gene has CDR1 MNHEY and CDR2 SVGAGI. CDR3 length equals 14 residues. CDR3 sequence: CASSYDRVRSEQYF. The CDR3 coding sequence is TGTGCCAGCAGTTACGACAGGGTGCGGAGCGAGCAGTACTTC.

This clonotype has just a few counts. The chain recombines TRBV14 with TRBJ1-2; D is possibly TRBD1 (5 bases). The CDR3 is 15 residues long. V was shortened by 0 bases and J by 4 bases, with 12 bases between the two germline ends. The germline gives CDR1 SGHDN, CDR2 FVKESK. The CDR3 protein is CASSQDLRGIYGYTF. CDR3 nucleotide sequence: TGTGCCAGCAGCCAAGATCTGAGGGGTATCTATGGCTACACCTTC.

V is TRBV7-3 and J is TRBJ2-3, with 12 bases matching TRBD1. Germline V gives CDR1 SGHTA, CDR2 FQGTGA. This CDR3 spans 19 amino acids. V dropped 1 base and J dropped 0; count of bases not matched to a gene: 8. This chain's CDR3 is CASSLNPPGTGGSTDTQYF. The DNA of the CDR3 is TGTGCCAGCAGCTTAAACCCCCCTGGGACAGGGGGCAGCACAGATACGCAGTATTTT.

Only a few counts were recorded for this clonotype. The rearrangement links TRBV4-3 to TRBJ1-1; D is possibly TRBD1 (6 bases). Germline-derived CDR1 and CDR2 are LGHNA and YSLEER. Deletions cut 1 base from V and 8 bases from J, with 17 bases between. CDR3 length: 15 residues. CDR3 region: CASSQVVTEGGEAFF. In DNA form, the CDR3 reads TGCGCCAGCAGCCAAGTGGTAACAGAGGGGGGCGAAGCTTTCTTT.

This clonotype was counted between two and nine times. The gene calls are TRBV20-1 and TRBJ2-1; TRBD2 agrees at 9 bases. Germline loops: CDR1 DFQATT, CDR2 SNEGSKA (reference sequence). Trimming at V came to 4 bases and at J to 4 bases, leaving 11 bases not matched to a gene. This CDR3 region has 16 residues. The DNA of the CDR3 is TGCAGTGCTACTCTAGCGGGGTCTTCTCTGTACAATGAGCAGTTCTTC. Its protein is CSATLAGSSLYNEQFF.